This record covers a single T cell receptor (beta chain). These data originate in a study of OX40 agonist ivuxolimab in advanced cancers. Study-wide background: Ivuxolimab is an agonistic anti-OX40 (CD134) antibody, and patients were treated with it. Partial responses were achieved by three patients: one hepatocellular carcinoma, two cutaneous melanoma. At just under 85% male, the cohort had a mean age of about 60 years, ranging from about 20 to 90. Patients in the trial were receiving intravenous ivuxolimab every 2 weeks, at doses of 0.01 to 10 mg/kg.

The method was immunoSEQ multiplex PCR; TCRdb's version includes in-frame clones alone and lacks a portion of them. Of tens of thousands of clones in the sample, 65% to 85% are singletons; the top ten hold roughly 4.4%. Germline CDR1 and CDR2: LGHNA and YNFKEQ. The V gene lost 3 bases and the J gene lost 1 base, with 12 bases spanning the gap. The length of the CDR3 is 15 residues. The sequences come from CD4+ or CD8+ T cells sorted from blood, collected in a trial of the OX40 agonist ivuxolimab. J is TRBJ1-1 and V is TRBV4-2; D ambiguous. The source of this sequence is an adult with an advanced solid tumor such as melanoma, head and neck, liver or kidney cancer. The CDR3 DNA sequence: TGTGCCAGCAGCCATTCGGGGTTATCGAACACTGAAGCTTTCTTT. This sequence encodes CASSHSGLSNTEAFF.